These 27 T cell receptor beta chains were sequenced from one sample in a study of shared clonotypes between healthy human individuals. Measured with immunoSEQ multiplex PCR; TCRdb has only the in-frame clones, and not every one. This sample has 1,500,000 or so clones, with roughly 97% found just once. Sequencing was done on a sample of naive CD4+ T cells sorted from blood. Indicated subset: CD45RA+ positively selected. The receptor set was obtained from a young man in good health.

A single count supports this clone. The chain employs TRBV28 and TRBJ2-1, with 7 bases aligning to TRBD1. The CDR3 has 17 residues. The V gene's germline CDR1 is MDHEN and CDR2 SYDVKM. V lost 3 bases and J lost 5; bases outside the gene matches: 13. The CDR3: CASSFSVTGLPDNEQFF. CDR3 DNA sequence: TGTGCCAGCAGTTTTTCGGTGACAGGGTTGCCTGACAATGAGCAGTTCTTC.

Here the CDR3 DNA reads TGTGCCTGGAGTGCCCTAGCGGGAGGGCCTTGGGAGACCCAGTACTTC. As protein: CAWSALAGGPWETQYF. The chain uses TRBV30 and TRBJ2-5, with 12 bases aligning to TRBD2. V shed 1 base and J 5 bases; nucleotides not matched to a gene: 8. The CDR3 runs 16 residues. Germline CDR1 and CDR2: GTSNPN and SVGIG (reference sequence). Variable domain in full (rest from reference TRBV30 and TRBJ2-5): SQTIHQWPATLVQPVGSPLSLECTVEGTSNPNLYWYRQAAGRGLQLLFYSVGIGQISSEVPQNLSASRPQDRQFILSSKKLLLSDSGFYLCAWSALAGGPWETQYFGPGTRLLVL.

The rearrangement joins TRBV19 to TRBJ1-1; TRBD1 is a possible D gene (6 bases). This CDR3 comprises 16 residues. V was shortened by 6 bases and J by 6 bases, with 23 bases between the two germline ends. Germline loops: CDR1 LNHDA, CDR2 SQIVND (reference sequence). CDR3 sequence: CASSGRVLTGRSEAFF. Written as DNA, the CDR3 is TGTGCCAGTAGCGGACGGGTATTAACAGGGAGGTCTGAAGCTTTCTTT.

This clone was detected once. The CDR3 nucleotides are TGTGCCAGTACTCGACTAGCCCACACCGGGGAGCTGTTTTTT. Amino acids: CASTRLAHTGELFF. The rearrangement links TRBV19 to TRBJ2-2; 7 bases agree with TRBD2. There are 14 residues in the CDR3. The germline V gene encodes CDR1 LNHDA and CDR2 SQIVND (reference sequence). V lost 7 bases, J lost 3 bases, and 5 bases stayed unmatched.

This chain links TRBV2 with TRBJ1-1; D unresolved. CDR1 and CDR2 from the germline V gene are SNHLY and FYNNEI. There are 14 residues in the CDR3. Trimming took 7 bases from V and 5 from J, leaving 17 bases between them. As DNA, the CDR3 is TGTGCCAGCACCCTGGAACGAAAGGGAACTGAAGCTTTCTTT. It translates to CASTLERKGTEAFF.

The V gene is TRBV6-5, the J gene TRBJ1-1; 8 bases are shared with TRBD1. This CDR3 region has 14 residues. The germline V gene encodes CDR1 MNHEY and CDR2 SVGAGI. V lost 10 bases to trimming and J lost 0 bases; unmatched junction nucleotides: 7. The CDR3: CATRTGNMNTEAFF. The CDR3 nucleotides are TGTGCCACCCGGACAGGGAATATGAACACTGAAGCTTTCTTT.

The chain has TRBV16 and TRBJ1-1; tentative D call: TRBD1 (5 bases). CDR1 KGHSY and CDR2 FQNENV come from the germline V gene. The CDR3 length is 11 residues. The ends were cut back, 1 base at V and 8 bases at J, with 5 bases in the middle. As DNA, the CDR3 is TGTGCCAGCAGCCAATGGGGCGAAGCTTTCTTT. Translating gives CASSQWGEAFF.

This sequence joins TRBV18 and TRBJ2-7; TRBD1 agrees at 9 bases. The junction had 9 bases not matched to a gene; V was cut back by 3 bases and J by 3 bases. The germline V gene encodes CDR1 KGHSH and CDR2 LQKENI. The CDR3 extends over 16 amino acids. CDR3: CASSPTGTGFVYEQYF. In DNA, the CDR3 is TGTGCCAGCTCACCCACCGGGACAGGGTTTGTCTACGAGCAGTACTTC.

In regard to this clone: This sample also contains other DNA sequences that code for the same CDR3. CDR3: CASSASGRPEQFF. CDR3 DNA sequence: TGCGCCAGCAGTGCTAGCGGGAGACCCGAGCAGTTCTTC. The chain couples TRBV10-1 to TRBJ2-1; 10 nucleotides line up with TRBD2. The trim removed 4 bases at V and 10 bases at J, leaving 4 bases unmatched. CDR1 and CDR2 (germline): WNHNN, SYGVQD (reference sequence). CDR3 length: 13 residues.

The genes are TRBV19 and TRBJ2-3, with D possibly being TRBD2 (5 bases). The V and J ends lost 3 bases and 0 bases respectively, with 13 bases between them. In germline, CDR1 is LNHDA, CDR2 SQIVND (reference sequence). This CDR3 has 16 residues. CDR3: CASSIGLGGSTDTQYF. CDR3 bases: TGTGCCAGTAGTATCGGTCTAGGCGGGAGCACAGATACGCAGTATTTT.

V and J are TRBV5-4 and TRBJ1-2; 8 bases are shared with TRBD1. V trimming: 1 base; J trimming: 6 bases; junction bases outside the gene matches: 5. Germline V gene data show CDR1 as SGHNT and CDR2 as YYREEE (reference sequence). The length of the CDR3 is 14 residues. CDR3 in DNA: TGTGCCAGCAGCTTGCCGGACAGGGAAAATGGCTACACCTTC. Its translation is CASSLPDRENGYTF.

The CDR3 sequence: CASSPGFQETQYF. CDR3 nucleotides: TGTGCCAGCAGCCCTGGCTTTCAGGAGACCCAGTACTTC. This rearrangement joins TRBV11-1 to TRBJ2-5; D is uncertain. There are 13 residues in the CDR3. Germline assignment: CDR1 SGHAT and CDR2 FQDESV (reference sequence). V lost 5 bases to trimming and J lost 5 bases, with 12 bases between them.

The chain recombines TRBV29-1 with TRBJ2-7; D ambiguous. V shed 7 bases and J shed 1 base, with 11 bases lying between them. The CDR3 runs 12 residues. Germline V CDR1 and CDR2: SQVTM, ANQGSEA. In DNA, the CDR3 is TGCAGCGCCCTAGTGGGGTCCTACGAGCAGTACTTC. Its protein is CSALVGSYEQYF.

DNA of the CDR3: TGTGCCAGTAGTATAGATCCAGGGGCCTACGAGCAGTACTTC. This codes for CASSIDPGAYEQYF. V gene TRBV19 combines with J gene TRBJ2-7; a weak D match, TRBD1 (6 bases). In germline, CDR1 is LNHDA, CDR2 SQIVND (reference sequence). This CDR3 has 14 amino acids. V lost 0 bases, J lost 2 bases, and 8 bases lay in between.

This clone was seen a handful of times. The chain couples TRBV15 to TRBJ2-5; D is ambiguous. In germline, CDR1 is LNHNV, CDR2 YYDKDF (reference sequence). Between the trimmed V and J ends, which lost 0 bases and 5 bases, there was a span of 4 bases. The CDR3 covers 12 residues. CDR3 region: CATSRDWETQYF. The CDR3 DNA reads TGTGCCACCAGCAGAGATTGGGAGACCCAGTACTTC.

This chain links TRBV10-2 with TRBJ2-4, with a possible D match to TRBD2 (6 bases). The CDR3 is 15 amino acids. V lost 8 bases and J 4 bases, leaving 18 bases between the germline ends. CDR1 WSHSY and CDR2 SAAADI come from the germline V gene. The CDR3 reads CASGSPGSTKNIQYF. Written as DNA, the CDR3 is TGCGCCAGCGGGAGTCCCGGGAGTACGAAAAACATTCAGTACTTC.

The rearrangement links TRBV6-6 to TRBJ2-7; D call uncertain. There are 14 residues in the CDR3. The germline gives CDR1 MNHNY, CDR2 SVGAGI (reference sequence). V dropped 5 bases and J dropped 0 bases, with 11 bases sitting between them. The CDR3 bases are TGTGCCAGCAGTCACCTGTCCATCTCCTACGAGCAGTACTTC. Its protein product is CASSHLSISYEQYF.

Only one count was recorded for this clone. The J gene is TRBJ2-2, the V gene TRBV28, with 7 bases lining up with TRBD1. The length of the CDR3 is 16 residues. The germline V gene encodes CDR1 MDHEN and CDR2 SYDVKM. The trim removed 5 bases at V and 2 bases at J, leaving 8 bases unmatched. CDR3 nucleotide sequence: TGTGCCAGCAGTCAATGGGGACAGCCAAACACCGGGGAGCTGTTTTTT. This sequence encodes CASSQWGQPNTGELFF.

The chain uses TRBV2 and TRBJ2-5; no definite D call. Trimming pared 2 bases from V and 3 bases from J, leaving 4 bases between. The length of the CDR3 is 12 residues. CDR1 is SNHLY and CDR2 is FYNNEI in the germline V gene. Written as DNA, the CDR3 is TGTGCCAGCAGTGAATCTGAAGAGACCCAGTACTTC. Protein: CASSESEETQYF.

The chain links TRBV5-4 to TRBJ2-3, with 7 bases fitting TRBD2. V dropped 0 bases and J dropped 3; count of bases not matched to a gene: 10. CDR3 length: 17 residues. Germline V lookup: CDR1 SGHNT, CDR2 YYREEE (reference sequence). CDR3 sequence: CASSLDKAGIATDTQYF. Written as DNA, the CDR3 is TGTGCCAGCAGCTTGGATAAAGCGGGAATAGCGACAGATACGCAGTATTTT.

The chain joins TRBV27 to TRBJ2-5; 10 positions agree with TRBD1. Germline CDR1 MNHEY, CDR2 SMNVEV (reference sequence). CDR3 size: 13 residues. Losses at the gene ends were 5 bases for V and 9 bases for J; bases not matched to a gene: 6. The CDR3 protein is CASSEGTGAAQYF. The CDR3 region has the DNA TGTGCCAGCAGTGAAGGGACAGGGGCGGCCCAGTACTTC.

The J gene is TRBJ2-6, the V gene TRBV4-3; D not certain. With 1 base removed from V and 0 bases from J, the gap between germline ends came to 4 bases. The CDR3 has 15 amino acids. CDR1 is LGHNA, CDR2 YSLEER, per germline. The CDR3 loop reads CASSQVISGANVLTF. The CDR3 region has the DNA TGCGCCAGCAGCCAAGTCATCTCTGGGGCCAACGTCCTGACTTTC.

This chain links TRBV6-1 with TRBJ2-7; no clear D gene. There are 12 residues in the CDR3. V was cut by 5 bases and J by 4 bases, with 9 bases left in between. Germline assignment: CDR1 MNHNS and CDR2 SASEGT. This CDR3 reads CASSLSLYEQYF. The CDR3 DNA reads TGTGCCAGCAGTCTAAGTCTGTACGAGCAGTACTTC.

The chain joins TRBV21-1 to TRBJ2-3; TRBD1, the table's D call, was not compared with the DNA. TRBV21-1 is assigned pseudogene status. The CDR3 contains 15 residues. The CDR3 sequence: CASRPPGRGVDTQYF. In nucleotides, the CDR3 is TGTGCCAGCAGGCCCCCGGGCAGGGGTGTAGATACGCAGTATTTT.

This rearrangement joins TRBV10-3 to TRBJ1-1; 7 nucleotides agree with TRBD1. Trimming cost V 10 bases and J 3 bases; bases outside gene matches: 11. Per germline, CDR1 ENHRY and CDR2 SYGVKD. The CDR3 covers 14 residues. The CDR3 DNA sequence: TGTGCCACCGATGGACAAACAGGGGACACTGAAGCTTTCTTT. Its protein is CATDGQTGDTEAFF.

The CDR3 is CSVEHGYYGYTF. CDR3 nucleotide sequence: TGCAGCGTTGAACACGGGTACTATGGCTACACCTTC. The gene calls are TRBV29-1 and TRBJ1-2, with D unresolved. The germline V gene encodes CDR1 SQVTM and CDR2 ANQGSEA. This CDR3 has 12 residues. The germline V and J ends were trimmed by 2 bases and 3 bases, with 7 bases remaining between them.

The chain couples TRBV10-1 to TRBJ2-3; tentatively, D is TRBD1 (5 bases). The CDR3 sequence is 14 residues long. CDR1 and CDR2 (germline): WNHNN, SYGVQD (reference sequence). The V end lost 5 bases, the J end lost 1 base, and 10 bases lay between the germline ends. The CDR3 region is CASSFDSRTDTQYF. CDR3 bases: TGCGCCAGCAGTTTCGACAGCCGCACAGATACGCAGTATTTT.